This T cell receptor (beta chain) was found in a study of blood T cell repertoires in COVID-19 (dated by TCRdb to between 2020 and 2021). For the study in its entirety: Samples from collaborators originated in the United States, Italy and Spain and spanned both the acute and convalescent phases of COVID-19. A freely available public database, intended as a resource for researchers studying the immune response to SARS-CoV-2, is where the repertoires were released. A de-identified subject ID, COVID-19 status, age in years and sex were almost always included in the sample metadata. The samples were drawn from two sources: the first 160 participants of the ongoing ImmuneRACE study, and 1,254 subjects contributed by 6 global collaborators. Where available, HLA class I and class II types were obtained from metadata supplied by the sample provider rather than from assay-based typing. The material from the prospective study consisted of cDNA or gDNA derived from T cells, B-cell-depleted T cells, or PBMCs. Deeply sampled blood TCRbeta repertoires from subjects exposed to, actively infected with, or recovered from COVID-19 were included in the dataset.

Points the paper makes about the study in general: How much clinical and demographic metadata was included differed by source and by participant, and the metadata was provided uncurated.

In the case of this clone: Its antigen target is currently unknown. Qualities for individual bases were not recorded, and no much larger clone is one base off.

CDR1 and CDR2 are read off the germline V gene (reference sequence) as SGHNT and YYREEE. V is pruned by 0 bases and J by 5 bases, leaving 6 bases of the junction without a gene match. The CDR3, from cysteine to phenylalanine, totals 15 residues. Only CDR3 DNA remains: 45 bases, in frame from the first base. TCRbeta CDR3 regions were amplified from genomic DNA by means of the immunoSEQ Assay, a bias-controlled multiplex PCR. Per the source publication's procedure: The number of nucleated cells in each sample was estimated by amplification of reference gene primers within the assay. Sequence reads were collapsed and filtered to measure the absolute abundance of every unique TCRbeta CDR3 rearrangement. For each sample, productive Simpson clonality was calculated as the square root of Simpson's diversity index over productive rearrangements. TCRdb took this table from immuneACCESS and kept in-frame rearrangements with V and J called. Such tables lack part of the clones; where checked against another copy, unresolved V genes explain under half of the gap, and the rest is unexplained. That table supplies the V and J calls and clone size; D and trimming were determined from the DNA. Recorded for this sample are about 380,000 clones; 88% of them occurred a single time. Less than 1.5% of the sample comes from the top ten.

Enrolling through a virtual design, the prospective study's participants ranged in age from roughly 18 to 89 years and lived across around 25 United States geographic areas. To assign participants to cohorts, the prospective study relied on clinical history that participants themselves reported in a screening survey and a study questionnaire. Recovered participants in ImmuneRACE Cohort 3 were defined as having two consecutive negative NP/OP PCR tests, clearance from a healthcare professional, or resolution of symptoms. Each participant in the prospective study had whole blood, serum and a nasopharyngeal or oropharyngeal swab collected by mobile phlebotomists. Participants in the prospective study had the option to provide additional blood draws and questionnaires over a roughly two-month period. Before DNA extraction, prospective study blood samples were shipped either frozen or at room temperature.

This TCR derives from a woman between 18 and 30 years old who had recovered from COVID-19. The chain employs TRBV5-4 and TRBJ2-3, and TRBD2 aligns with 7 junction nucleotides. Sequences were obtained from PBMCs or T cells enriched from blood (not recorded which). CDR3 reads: CASSLVAGLGDTQYF. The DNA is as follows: TGTGCCAGCAGCTTGGTAGCGGGCCTGGGAGATACGCAGTATTTT. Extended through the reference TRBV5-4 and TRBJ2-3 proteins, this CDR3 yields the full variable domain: ETGVTQSPTHLIKTRGQQVTLRCSSQSGHNTVSWYQQALGQGPQFIFQYYREEENGRGNFPPRFSGLQFPNYSSELNVNALELDDSALYLCASSLVAGLGDTQYFGPGTRLTVL.